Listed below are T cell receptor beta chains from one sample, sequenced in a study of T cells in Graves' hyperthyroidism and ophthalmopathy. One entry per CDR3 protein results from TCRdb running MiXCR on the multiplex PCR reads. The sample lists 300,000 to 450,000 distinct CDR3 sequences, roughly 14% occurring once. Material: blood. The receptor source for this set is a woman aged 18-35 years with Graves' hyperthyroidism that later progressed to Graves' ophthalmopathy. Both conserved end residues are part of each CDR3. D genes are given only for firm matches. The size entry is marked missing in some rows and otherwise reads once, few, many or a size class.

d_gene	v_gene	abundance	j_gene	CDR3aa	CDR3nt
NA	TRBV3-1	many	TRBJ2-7	CASSQVGSYSYEQYF	TGTGCCAGCAGCCAAGTCGGAAGCTACTCCTACGAGCAGTACTTC
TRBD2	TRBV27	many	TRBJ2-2	CASSTPSGRKVGELFF	TGTGCCAGCAGTACCCCAAGCGGGAGGAAGGTCGGGGAGCTGTTTTTT
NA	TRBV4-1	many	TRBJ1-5	CASSQARNQPQHF	TGCGCCAGCAGCCAAGCTCGGAATCAGCCCCAGCATTTT
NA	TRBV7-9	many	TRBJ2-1	CASSPERGLTYNEQFF	TGTGCCAGCAGCCCTGAACGGGGACTCACCTACAATGAGCAGTTCTTC
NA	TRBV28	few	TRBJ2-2	CASSFGSLNTGELFF	TGTGCCAGCAGTTTTGGCAGCCTGAACACCGGGGAGCTGTTTTTT
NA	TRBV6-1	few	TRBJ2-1	CASSDPFNEQFF	TGTGCCAGCAGTGACCCCTTTAATGAGCAGTTCTTC
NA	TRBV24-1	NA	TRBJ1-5	CATSGGGQPQHF	TGTGCCACCAGTGGGGGGGGTCAGCCCCAGCATTTT
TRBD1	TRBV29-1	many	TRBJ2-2	CSVQYGTVGTGELFF	TGCAGCGTCCAATATGGGACAGTAGGAACCGGGGAGCTGTTTTTT
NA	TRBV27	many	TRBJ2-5	CASRLRGAGAQYF	TGTGCCAGCAGACTCCGAGGCGCCGGGGCCCAGTACTTC
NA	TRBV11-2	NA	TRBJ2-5	CASSLAQGGGRETQYF	TGTGCCAGCAGCTTAGCGCAGGGGGGGGGTAGGGAGACCCAGTACTTC
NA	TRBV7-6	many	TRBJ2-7	CASSKRQRSYEQYF	TGTGCCAGCAGCAAACGACAAAGAAGCTACGAGCAGTACTTC
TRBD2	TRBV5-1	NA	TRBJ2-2	CASSFREANTGERFF	TGCGCCAGCAGCTTTCGGGAGGCGAACACCGGGGAGCGGTTTTTT
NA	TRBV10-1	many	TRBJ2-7	CASSVSTIHEQYF	TGCGCCAGCAGTGTGTCCACTATCCACGAGCAGTACTTC
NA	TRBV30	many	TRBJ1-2	CAWSVLAPRGYGYTF	TGTGCCTGGAGTGTACTTGCCCCCAGAGGCTATGGCTACACCTTC
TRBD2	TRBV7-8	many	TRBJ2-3	CASSSRLAGSTDTQYF	TGTGCCAGCAGCTCGAGACTAGCGGGGAGCACAGATACGCAGTATTTT
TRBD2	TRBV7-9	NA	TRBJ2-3	CASSHRLAGLHHTDTQYF	TGTGCCAGCAGCCACCGACTAGCGGGGCTTCACCACACAGATACGCAGTATTTT
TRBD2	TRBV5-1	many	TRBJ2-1	CASSGGLAGVDNEQFF	TGCGCCAGCAGCGGGGGACTAGCGGGAGTCGACAATGAGCAGTTCTTC
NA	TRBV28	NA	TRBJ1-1	CASSSTKSSPTAFF	TGTGCCAGCAGTTCCACTAAGAGTTCCCCCACAGCTTTCTTT
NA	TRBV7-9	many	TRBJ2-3	CASSVNRDAPSTDTQYF	TGTGCCAGCAGCGTAAACCGGGACGCCCCTAGCACAGATACGCAGTATTTT
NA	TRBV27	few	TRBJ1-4	CASRSDGGLGRNEKLFF	TGTGCCAGCAGATCGGACGGGGGGCTTGGTAGGAATGAAAAACTGTTTTTT
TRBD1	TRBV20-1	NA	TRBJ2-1	CSASQGVYSYNEQFF	TGCAGTGCTTCCCAGGGGGTTTACTCCTACAATGAGCAGTTCTTC
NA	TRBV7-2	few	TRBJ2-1	CASSLPSASPYNEQFF	TGTGCCAGCAGCTTACCCAGCGCCTCTCCCTACAATGAGCAGTTCTTC
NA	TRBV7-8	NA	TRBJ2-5	CASSLVASEQETQYF	TGTGCCAGCAGCTTAGTGGCTAGCGAGCAAGAGACCCAGTACTTC
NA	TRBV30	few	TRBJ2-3	CAWQPERPDTQYF	TGTGCCTGGCAGCCGGAGAGGCCAGATACGCAGTATTTT
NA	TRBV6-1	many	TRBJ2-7	CASSVVEQYF	TGTGCCAGCAGTGTGGTCGAGCAGTACTTC
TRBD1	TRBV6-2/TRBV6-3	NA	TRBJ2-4	CASSPGQTQAKNIQYF	TGTGCCAGCAGTCCGGGACAGACACAAGCCAAAAACATTCAGTACTTC
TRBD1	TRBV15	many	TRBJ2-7	CATSKDRGMGEQYF	TGTGCCACCAGCAAGGACAGGGGAATGGGCGAGCAGTACTTC
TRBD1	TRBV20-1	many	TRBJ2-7	CSADPNDRDDYEQYF	TGCAGTGCGGATCCGAATGACAGGGACGACTACGAGCAGTACTTC
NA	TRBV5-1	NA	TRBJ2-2	CASSGLGTGEGTGELFF	TGCGCCAGCTCCGGCCTTGGTACGGGAGAGGGCACCGGGGAGCTGTTTTTT
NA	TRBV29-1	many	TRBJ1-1	CSVEDRGTPNTEAFF	TGCAGCGTTGAAGATCGCGGGACCCCGAACACTGAAGCTTTCTTT
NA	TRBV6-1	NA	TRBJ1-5	CASSDGAAGDQPQHF	TGTGCCAGCAGTGATGGAGCGGCAGGGGATCAGCCCCAGCATTTT